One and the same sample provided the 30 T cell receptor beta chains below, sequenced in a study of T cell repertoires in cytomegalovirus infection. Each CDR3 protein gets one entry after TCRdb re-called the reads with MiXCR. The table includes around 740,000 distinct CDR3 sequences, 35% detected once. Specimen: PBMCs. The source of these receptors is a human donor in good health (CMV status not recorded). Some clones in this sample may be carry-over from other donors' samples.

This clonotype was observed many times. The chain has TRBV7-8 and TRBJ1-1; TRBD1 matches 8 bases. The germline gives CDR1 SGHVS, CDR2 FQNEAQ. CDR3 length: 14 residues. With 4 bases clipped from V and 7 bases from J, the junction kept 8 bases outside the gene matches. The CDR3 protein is CASSSRTGTVEAFF. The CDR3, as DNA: TGTGCCAGCAGCTCCCGGACAGGGACGGTTGAAGCTTTCTTT.

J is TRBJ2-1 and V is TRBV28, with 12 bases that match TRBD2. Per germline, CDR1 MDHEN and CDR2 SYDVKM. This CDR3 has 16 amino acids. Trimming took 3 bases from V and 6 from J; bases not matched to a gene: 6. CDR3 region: CASSFYSSGRGNEQFF. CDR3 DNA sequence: TGTGCCAGCAGTTTTTATTCTAGCGGGAGGGGCAATGAGCAGTTCTTC.

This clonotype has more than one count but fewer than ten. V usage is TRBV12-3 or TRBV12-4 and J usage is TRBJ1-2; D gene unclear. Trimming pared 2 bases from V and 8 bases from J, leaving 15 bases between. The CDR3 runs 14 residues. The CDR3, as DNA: TGTGCCAGCAGTTTACGTGAGGGTGCGGGCGGCTACACCTTC. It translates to CASSLREGAGGYTF.

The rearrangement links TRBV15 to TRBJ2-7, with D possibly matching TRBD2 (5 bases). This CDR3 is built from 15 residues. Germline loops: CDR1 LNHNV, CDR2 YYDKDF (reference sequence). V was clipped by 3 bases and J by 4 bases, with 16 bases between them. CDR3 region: CATSSSGGARYEQYF. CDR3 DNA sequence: TGTGCCACCAGCAGCTCAGGAGGTGCCCGGTACGAGCAGTACTTC.

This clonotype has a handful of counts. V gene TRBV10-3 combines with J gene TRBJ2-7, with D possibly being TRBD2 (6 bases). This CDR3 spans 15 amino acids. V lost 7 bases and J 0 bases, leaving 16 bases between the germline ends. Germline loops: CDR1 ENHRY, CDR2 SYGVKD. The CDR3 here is CAITPGGVNSYEQYF. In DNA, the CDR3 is TGTGCCATCACCCCAGGCGGGGTGAACTCCTACGAGCAGTACTTC.

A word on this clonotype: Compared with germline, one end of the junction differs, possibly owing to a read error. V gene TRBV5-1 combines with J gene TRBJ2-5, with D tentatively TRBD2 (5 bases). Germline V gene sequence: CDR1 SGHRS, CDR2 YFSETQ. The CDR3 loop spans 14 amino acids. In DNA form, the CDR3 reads TGCGCCATCAGCAAAGAATCGGGAAAAGAGACCCAGTACTTC. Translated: CAISKESGKETQYF.

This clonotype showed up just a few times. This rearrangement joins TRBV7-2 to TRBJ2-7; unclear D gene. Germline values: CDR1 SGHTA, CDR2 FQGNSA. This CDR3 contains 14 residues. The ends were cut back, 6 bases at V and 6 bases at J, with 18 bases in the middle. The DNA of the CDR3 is TGTGCCAGCAGGCCTGGGGTGAGCTTGGGCGAGCAGTACTTC. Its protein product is CASRPGVSLGEQYF. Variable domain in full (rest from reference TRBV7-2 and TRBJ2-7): GAGVSQSPSNKVTEKGKDVELRCDPISGHTALYWYRQSLGQGLEFLIYFQGNSAPDKSGLPSDRFSAERTGGSVSTLTIQRTQQEDSAVYLCASRPGVSLGEQYFGPGTRLTVT.

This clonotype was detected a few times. The CDR3 nucleotides are TGTGCCAGCGTGAGGGAGAACACTGAAGCTTTCTTT. This gives the protein CASVRENTEAFF. The chain carries TRBV28 and TRBJ1-1; D remains unclear. The CDR3 runs to 12 residues. Germline CDR1 MDHEN, CDR2 SYDVKM. The V and J ends lost 8 bases and 1 base respectively, with 8 bases between them.

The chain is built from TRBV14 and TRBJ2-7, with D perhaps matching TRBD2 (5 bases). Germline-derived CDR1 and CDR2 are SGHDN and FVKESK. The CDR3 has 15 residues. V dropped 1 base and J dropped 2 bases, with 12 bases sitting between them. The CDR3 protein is CASSQGLRGTYEQYF. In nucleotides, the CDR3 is TGTGCCAGCAGCCAAGGTCTTCGGGGAACCTACGAGCAGTACTTC.

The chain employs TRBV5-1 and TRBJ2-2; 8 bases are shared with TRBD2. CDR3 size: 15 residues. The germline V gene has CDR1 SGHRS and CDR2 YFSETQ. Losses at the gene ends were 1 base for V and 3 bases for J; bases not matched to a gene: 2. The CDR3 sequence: CASSLPGGYTGELFF. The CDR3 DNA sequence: TGCGCCAGCAGCTTGCCGGGGGGGTACACCGGGGAGCTGTTTTTT.

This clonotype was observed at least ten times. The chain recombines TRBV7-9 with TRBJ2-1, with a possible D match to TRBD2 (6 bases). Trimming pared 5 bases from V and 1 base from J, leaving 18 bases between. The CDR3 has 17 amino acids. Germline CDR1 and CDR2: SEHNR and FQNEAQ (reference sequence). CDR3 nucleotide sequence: TGTGCCAGCAGCGGAGGGGCAGCCACCATGTCCTACAATGAGCAGTTCTTC. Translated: CASSGGAATMSYNEQFF.

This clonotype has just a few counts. The CDR3 reads CASSSGDRALFF. Here the CDR3 DNA reads TGTGCCAGCAGCTCAGGGGACCGGGCACTTTTCTTT. V usage is TRBV12-3 or TRBV12-4 and J usage is TRBJ1-1; possibly TRBD1 for D (6 bases). CDR3 length: 12 residues. Trimming stripped 6 bases from V and 13 bases from J, with 18 bases between.

The CDR3 DNA reads TGCGCCAGCAGTGCCCGGGACCTAGATCAGCCCCAGCATTTT. The encoded protein is CASSARDLDQPQHF. This chain connects TRBV10-2 to TRBJ1-5; a weak D match, TRBD1 (5 bases). V gave up 4 bases and J gave up 5 bases, with 12 bases separating them. Germline V lookup: CDR1 WSHSY, CDR2 SAAADI. The CDR3 loop spans 14 amino acids.

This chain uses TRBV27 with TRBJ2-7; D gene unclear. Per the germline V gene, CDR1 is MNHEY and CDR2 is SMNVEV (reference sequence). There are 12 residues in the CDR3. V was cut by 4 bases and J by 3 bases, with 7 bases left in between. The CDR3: CASSYGVYEQYF. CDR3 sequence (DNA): TGTGCCAGCAGTTATGGCGTCTACGAGCAGTACTTC.

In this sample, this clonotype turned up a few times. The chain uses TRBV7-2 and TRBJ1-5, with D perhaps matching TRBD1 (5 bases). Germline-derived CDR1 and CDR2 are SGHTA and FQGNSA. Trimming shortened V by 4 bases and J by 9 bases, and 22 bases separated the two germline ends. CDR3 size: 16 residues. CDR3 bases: TGTGCCAGCAGCTCCAGCATGGGGGGACTGGGTCTGCCCCAGCATTTT. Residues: CASSSSMGGLGLPQHF. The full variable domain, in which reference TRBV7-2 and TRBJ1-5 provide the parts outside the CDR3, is GAGVSQSPSNKVTEKGKDVELRCDPISGHTALYWYRQSLGQGLEFLIYFQGNSAPDKSGLPSDRFSAERTGGSVSTLTIQRTQQEDSAVYLCASSSSMGGLGLPQHFGDGTRLSIL.

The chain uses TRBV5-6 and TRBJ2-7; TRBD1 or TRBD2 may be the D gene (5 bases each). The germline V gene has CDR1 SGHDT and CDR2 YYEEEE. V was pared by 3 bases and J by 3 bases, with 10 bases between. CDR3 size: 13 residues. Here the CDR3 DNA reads TGTGCCAGCAGCTCAGGGACCATCTACGAGCAGTACTTC. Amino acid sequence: CASSSGTIYEQYF.

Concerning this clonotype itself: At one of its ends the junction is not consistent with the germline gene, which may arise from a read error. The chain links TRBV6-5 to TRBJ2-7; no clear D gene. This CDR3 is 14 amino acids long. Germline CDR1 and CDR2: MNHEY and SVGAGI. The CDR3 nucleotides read TGTGCCCGCAGTCGTACCGACGGCCCCTACGAGCAGTACTTC. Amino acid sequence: CARSRTDGPYEQYF.

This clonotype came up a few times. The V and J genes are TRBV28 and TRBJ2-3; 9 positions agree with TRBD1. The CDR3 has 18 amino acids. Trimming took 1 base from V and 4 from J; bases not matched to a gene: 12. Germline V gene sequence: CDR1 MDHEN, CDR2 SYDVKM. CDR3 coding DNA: TGTGCCAGCAGTTTATCGGGACAGGGATACCGTCGGGCAGATACGCAGTATTTT. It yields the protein CASSLSGQGYRRADTQYF.

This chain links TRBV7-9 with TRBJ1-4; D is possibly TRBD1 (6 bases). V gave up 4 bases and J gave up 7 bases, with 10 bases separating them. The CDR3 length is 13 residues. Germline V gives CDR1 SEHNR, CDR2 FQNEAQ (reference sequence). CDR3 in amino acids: CASSSDRIEKLFF. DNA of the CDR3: TGTGCCAGCAGCTCGGACAGAATTGAAAAACTGTTTTTT. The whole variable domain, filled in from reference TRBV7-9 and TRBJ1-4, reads DTGVSQNPRHKITKRGQNVTFRCDPISEHNRLYWYRQTLGQGPEFLTYFQNEAQLEKSRLLSDRFSAERPKGSFSTLEIQRTEQGDSAMYLCASSSDRIEKLFFGSGTQLSVL.

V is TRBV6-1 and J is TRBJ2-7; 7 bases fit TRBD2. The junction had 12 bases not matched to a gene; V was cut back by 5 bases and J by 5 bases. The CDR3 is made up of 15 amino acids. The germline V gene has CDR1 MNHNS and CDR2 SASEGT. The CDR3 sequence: CASSQPGLSINEQYF. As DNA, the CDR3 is TGTGCCAGCAGTCAACCGGGACTATCAATAAACGAGCAGTACTTC.

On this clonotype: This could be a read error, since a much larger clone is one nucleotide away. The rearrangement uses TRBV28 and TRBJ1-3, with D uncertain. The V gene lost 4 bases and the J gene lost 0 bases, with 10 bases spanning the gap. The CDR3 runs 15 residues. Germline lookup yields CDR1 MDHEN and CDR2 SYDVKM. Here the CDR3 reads CASSSTQLSGNTIYF. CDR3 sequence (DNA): TGTGCCAGCAGTTCGACCCAGCTCTCTGGAAACACCATATATTTT.

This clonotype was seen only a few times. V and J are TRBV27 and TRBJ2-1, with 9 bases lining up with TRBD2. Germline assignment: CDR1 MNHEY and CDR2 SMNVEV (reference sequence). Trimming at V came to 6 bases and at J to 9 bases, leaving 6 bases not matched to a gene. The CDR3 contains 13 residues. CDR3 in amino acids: CASRIFSGSEQFF. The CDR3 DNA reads TGTGCCAGCAGGATATTTAGCGGGAGTGAGCAGTTCTTC.

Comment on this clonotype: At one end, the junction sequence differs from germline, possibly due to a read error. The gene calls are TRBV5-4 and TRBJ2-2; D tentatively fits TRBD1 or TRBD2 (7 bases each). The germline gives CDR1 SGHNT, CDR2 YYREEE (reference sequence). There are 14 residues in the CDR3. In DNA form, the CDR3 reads TGTGCCAGCAGCCGGACAGGATCACCGGGGGGGCTGTTTTTT. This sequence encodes CASSRTGSPGGLFF.

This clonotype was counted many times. CDR3 protein: CASSLSGSWSYEQYF. CDR3 bases: TGTGCCAGCAGCCTTAGCGGGAGTTGGTCCTACGAGCAGTACTTC. The chain combines TRBV7-2 with TRBJ2-7; 9 bases fit TRBD2. This CDR3 has 15 residues. J gave up 1 base and V 5 bases, and 6 bases lay outside the gene matches. CDR1 SGHTA and CDR2 FQGNSA come from the germline V gene.

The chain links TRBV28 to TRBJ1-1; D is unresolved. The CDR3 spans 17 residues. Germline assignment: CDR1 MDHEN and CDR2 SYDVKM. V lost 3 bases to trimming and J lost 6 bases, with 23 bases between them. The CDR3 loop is CASSLPAPGKRAPEAFF. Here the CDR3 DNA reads TGTGCCAGCAGTTTGCCCGCACCTGGGAAGCGAGCCCCTGAAGCTTTCTTT.

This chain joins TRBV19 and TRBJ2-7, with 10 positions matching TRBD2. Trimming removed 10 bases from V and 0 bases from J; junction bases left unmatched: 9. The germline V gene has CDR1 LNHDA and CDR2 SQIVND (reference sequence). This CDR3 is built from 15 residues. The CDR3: CATRTSGWSSYEQYF. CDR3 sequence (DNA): TGTGCCACCCGGACTAGCGGATGGAGCTCCTACGAGCAGTACTTC.

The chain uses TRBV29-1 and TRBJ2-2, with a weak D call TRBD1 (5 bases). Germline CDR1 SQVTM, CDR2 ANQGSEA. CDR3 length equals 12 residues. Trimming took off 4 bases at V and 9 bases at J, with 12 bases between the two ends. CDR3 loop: CSVALRDRELFF. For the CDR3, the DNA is TGCAGCGTTGCCCTCAGGGATCGGGAGCTGTTTTTT.

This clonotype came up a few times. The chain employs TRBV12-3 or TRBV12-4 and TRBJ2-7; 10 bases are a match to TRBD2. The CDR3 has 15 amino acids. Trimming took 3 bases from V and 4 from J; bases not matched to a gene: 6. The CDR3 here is CASSFASGSGYEQYF. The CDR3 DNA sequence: TGTGCCAGCAGTTTCGCTAGCGGGAGTGGGTACGAGCAGTACTTC.

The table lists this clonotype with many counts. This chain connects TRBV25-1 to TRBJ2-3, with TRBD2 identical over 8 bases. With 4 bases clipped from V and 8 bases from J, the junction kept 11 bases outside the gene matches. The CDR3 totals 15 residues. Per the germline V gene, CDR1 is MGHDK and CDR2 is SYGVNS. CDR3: CASSAPGLEGGTQYF. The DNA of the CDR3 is TGTGCCAGCAGTGCCCCGGGACTAGAGGGGGGTACGCAGTATTTT.

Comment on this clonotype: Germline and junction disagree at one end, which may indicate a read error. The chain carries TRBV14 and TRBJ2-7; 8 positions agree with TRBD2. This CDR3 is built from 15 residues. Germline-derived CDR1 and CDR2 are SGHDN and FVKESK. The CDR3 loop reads CASSLAGTYLFEQSF. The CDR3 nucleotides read TGTGCCAGCAGCCTAGCGGGGACCTACCTTTTCGAGCAGTCCTTC.